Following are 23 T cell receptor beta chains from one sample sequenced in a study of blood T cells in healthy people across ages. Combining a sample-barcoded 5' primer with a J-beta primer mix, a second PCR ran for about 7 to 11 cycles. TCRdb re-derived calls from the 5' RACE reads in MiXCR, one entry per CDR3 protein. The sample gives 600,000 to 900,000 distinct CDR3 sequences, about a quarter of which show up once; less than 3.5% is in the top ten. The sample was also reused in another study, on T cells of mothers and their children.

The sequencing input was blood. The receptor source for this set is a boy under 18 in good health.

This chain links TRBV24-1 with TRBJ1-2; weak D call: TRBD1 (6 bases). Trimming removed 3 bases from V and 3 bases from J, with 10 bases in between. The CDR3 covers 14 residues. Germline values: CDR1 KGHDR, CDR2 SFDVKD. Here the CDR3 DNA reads TGTGCCACCAGTGATCGACAGGCTTACTATGGCTACACCTTC. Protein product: CATSDRQAYYGYTF.

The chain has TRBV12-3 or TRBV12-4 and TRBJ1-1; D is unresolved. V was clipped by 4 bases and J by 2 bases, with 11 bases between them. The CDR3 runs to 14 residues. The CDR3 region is CASSSPRGNTEAFF. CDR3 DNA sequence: TGTGCCAGCAGTTCTCCACGCGGTAACACTGAAGCTTTCTTT.

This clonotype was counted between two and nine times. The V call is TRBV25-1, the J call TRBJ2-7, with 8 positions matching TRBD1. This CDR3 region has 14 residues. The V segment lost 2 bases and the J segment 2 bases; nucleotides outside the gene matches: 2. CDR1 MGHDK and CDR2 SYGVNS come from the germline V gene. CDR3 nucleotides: TGTGCCAGCAGTGAACAGGGGGCGGCCTACGAGCAGTACTTC. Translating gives CASSEQGAAYEQYF.

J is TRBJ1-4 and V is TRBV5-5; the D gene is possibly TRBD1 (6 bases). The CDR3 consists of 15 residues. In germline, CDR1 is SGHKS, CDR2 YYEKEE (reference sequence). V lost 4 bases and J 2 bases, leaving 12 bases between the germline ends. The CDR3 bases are TGTGCCAGCAGCGCGGGGACACCTACTAATGAAAAACTGTTTTTT. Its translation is CASSAGTPTNEKLFF.

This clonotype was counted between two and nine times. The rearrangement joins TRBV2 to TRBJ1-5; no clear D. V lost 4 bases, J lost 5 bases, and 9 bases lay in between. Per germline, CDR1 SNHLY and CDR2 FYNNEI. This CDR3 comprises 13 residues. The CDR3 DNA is TGTGCCAGCAGTGTAGAGGAGTATCAGCCCCAGCATTTT. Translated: CASSVEEYQPQHF.

The CDR3 loop is CASSLVRNNSPLHF. In nucleotides, the CDR3 is TGTGCCAGCAGTTTAGTCCGGAATAATTCACCCCTCCACTTT. The chain combines TRBV27 with TRBJ1-6; no reliable D call. The germline V and J ends were trimmed by 2 bases and 5 bases, with 7 bases remaining between them. This CDR3 spans 14 amino acids. Germline V gene lookup returns CDR1 MNHEY and CDR2 SMNVEV (reference sequence).

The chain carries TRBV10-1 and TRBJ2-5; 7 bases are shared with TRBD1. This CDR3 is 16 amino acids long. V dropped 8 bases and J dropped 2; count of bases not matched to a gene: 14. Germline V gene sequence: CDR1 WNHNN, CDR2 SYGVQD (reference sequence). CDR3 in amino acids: CASSTGKRPNQETQYF. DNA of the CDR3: TGCGCCAGCTCGACAGGGAAGAGGCCGAATCAAGAGACCCAGTACTTC.

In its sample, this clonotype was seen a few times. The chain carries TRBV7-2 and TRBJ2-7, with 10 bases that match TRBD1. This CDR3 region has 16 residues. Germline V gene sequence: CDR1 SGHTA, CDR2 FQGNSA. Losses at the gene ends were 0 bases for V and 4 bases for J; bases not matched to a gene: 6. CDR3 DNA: TGTGCCAGCAGCTTAGCGCTATCGGGACAGGGGTACGAGCAGTACTTC. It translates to CASSLALSGQGYEQYF.

The CDR3, as DNA: TGTGCCAGCAGTTACTCGATTGGGGAATCGGGGAACACTGAAGCTTTCTTT. Encoded protein: CASSYSIGESGNTEAFF. The rearrangement uses TRBV6-5 and TRBJ1-1, with no clear D. The length of the CDR3 is 17 residues. Trimming removed 0 bases at V and 1 base at J, with 15 bases between. The germline V gene has CDR1 MNHEY and CDR2 SVGAGI.

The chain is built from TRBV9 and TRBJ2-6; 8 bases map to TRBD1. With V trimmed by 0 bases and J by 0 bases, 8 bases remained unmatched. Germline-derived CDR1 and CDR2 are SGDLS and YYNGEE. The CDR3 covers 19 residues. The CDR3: CASSVETTGANSGANVLTF. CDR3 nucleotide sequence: TGTGCCAGCAGCGTAGAAACGACAGGGGCTAACTCTGGGGCCAACGTCCTGACTTTC.

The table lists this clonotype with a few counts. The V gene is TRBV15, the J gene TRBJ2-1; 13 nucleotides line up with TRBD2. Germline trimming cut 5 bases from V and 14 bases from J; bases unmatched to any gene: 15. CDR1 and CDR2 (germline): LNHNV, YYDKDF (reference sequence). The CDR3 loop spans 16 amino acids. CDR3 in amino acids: CATSEGTSGTRDREFF. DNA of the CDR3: TGTGCCACCAGCGAGGGGACTAGCGGGACGCGAGACCGAGAGTTCTTC.

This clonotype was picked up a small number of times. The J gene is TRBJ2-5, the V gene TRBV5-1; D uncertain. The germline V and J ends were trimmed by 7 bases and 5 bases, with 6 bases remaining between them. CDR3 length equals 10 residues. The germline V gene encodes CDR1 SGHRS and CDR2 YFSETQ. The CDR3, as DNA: TGCGCCAGCGAAGGGGAGACCCAGTACTTC. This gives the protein CASEGETQYF.

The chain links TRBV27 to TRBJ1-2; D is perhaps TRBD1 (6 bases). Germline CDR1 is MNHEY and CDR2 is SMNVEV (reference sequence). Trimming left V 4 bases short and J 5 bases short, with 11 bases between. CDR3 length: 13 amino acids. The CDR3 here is CASSSHQGYGYTF. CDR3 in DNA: TGTGCCAGCAGTTCCCACCAGGGGTATGGCTACACCTTC.

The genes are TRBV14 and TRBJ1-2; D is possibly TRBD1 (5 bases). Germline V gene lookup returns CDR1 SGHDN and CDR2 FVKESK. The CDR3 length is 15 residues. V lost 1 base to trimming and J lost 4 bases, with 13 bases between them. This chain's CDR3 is CASSQVPDSPYGYTF. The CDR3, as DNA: TGTGCCAGCAGCCAAGTCCCCGACAGCCCCTATGGCTACACCTTC. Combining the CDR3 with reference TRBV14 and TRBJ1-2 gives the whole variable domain EAGVTQFPSHSVIEKGQTVTLRCDPISGHDNLYWYRRVMGKEIKFLLHFVKESKQDESGMPNNRFLAERTGGTYSTLKVQPAELEDSGVYFCASSQVPDSPYGYTFGSGTRLTVV.

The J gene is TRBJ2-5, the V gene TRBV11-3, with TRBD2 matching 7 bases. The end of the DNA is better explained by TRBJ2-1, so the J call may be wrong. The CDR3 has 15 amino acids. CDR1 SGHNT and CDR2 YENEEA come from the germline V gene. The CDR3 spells CASSLDGLAENEQFF. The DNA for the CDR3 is TGTGCCAGCAGCTTAGATGGGCTAGCGGAGAATGAGCAGTTCTTC.

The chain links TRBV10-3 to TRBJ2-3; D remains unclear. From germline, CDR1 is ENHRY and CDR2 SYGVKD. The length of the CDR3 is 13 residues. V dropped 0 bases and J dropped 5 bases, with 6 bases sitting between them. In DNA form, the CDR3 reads TGTGCCATCAGTGAGTCAATAGGAGATACGCAGTATTTT. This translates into CAISESIGDTQYF.

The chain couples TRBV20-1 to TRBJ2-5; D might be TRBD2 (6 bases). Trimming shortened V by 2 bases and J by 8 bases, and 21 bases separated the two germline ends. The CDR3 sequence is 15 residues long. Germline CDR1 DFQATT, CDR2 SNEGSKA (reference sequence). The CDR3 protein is CSARTQDYPPGTQYF. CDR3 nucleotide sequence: TGCAGTGCTAGAACCCAGGACTACCCCCCCGGAACCCAGTACTTC.

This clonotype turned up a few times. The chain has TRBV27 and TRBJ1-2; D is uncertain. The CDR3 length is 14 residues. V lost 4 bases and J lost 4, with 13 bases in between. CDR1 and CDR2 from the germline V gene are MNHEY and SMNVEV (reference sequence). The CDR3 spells CASSSSAAGYGYTF. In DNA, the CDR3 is TGTGCCAGCAGTTCGTCTGCCGCGGGCTATGGCTACACCTTC.

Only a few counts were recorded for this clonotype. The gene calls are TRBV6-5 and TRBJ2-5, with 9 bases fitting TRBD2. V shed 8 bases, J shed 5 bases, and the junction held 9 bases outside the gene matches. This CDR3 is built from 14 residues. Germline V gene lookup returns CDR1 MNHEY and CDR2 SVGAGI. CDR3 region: CASGLAGRLETQYF. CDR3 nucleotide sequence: TGTGCCAGCGGCCTAGCGGGGCGGTTGGAGACCCAGTACTTC.

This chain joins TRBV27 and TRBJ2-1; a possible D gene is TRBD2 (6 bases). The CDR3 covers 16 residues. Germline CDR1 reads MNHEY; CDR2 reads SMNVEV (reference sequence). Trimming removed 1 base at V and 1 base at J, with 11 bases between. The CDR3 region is CASSLFGGRSYNEQFF. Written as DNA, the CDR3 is TGTGCCAGCAGTTTATTCGGGGGACGTTCCTACAATGAGCAGTTCTTC.

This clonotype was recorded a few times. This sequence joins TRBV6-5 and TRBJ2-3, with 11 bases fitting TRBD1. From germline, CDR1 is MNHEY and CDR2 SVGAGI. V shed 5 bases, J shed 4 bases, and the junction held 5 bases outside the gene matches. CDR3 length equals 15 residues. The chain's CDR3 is CASSPRDRGADTQYF. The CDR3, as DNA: TGTGCCAGCAGTCCCCGGGACAGGGGGGCAGATACGCAGTATTTT.

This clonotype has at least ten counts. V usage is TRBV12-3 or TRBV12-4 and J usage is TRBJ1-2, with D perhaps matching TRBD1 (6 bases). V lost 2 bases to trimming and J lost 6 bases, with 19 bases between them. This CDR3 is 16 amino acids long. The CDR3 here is CASSLMGPSRGDGYTF. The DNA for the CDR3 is TGTGCCAGCAGTTTAATGGGACCCTCAAGGGGGGATGGCTACACCTTC.

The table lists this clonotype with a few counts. This CDR3 reads CASSQDKKTQYF. The CDR3 DNA reads as TGCGCCAGCAGCCAAGATAAGAAGACCCAGTACTTC. V and J are TRBV4-1 and TRBJ2-5, with D uncertain. The CDR3 sequence is 12 residues long. V lost 0 bases to trimming and J lost 6 bases, with 5 bases between them. Germline loops: CDR1 MGHRA, CDR2 YSYEKL.